Each of the 8 T cell receptor beta chains below was sequenced from the same sample in a study of blood T cells in healthy people across ages. It was with a sample-barcoded 5' primer and a J-beta primer mix that a second PCR of about 7 to 12 cycles was run. From the 5' RACE reads, TCRdb called clonotypes with MiXCR, one entry per CDR3 protein. This table has 550,000 to 700,000 distinct CDR3 sequences, roughly 29% appearing once. The sequencing sample was made of blood. These receptors all stem from a woman in her 70s in good health.

This chain joins TRBV4-2 and TRBJ1-6; no firm D call. Germline assignment: CDR1 LGHNA and CDR2 YNFKEQ. The V and J ends lost 1 base and 9 bases respectively, with 13 bases between them. The CDR3 is 15 residues long. CDR3 DNA: TGTGCCAGCAGCCAAGTGATGACGGACGCTTCACCCCTCCACTTT. It is translated as CASSQVMTDASPLHF.

This clonotype was seen just once. The genes are TRBV21-1 and TRBJ2-7. TRBV21-1 is an annotated pseudogene. The CDR3 spans 15 residues. The DNA for the CDR3 is TGTGCCAGCAGCAAAGTGGAGAACGGATTCTACGAGCAGTACTTC. It yields the protein CASSKVENGFYEQYF.

This clonotype was seen just once. The chain combines TRBV5-1 with TRBJ2-5; perhaps D is TRBD1 or TRBD2 (5 bases each). V lost 4 bases to trimming and J lost 0 bases, with 13 bases between them. Germline assignment: CDR1 SGHRS and CDR2 YFSETQ. The CDR3 consists of 15 residues. Here the CDR3 DNA reads TGCGCCAGCAGCGGGGGACCCGGGGACCAAGAGACCCAGTACTTC. It yields the protein CASSGGPGDQETQYF.

This chain joins TRBV5-1 and TRBJ2-1, with D possibly matching TRBD2 (7 bases). The V and J ends lost 3 bases and 11 bases respectively, with 24 bases between them. The V gene's germline CDR1 is SGHRS and CDR2 YFSETQ. CDR3 length: 16 residues. The CDR3 loop reads CASSSYPGGAGFKQFF. CDR3 coding DNA: TGCGCCAGCAGCTCTTACCCTGGGGGGGCAGGTTTTAAGCAGTTCTTC.

This clonotype has just a few counts. The chain uses TRBV6-5 and TRBJ2-2, with TRBD1 identical over 10 bases. The CDR3 has 14 amino acids. Germline assignment: CDR1 MNHEY and CDR2 SVGAGI. Germline trimming cut 10 bases from V and 4 bases from J; bases unmatched to any gene: 6. As DNA, the CDR3 is TGTGCCACAGCGGGACAGGGGAGCACCGGGGAGCTGTTTTTT. Encoded protein: CATAGQGSTGELFF.

The genes are TRBV25-1 and TRBJ1-6; D gene unclear. This CDR3 spans 11 amino acids. Trimming stripped 0 bases from V and 15 bases from J, with 6 bases between. Germline CDR1 and CDR2: MGHDK and SYGVNS. The CDR3 spells CASSEYGVLHF. The CDR3 DNA reads TGTGCCAGCAGTGAATATGGTGTCCTCCACTTT.

V usage is TRBV6-5 and J usage is TRBJ2-6; unclear D gene. Germline CDR1 is MNHEY and CDR2 is SVGAGI. Trimming took 4 bases from V and 0 from J, leaving 13 bases between them. CDR3 size: 17 residues. The CDR3 spells CASSFGSGSSGANVLTF. The CDR3 nucleotides are TGTGCCAGCAGTTTCGGGTCTGGGTCCTCTGGGGCCAACGTCCTGACTTTC.

This sequence joins TRBV6-5 and TRBJ1-2, with D possibly TRBD1 on 6 matching bases. V dropped 7 bases and J dropped 3 bases, with 21 bases sitting between them. The CDR3 length is 16 residues. Germline CDR1 MNHEY, CDR2 SVGAGI. CDR3 bases: TGTGCCAGCACTAGAGGCGGGGGACAAAAATACTATGGCTACACCTTC. This codes for CASTRGGGQKYYGYTF.